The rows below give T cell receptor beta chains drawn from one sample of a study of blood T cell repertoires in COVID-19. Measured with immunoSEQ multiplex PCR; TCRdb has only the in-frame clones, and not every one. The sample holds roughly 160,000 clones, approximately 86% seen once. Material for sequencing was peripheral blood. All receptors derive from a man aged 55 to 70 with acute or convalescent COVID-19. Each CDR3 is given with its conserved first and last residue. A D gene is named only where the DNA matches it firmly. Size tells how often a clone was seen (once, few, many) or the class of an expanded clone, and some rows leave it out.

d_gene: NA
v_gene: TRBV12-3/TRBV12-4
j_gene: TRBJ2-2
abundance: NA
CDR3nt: TGTGCCAGCAGTACAGGGACCGGGGAGCTGTTTTTT
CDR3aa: CASSTGTGELFF

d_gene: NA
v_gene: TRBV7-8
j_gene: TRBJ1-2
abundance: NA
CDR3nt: TGTGCCAGCAGCGGCGGGGCAGGATGGGACTATGGCTACACCTTC
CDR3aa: CASSGGAGWDYGYTF

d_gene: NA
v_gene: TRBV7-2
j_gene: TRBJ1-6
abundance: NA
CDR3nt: TGTGCCAGCAGCATGGAAAGGGGGGGCGGTTATAATTCACCCCTCCACTTT
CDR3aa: CASSMERGGGYNSPLHF

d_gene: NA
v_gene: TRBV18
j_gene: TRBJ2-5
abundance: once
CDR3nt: TGTGCCAGCTCACCACGGGGTCAGGACTTCCGATACGTGGAGACCCAGTACTTC
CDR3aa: CASSPRGQDFRYVETQYF

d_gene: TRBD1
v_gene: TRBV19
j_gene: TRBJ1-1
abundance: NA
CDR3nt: TGTGCCAGTACCAGGACAGGAGTGAACACTGAAGCTTTCTTT
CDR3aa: CASTRTGVNTEAFF

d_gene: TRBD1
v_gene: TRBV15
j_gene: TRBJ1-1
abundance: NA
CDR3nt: TGTGCCACCAGCTCCCGACAGGGGGCTCGGATAACTGAAGCTTTCTTT
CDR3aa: CATSSRQGARITEAFF

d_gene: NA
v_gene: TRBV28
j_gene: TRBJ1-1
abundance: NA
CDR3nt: TGTGCCAGCACCACTTCGCCCACTGAAGCTTTCTTT
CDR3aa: CASTTSPTEAFF

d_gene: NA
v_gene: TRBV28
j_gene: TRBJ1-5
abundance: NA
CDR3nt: TGTGCCAGCAGTTTCCCCACAGGGTTTGGTCAGCCCCAGCATTTT
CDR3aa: CASSFPTGFGQPQHF

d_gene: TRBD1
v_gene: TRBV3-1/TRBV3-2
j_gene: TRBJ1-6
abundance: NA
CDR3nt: TGTGCCAGCAGCCAAGCAGGGGGCAAGCATTCACCCCTCCACTTT
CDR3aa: CASSQAGGKHSPLHF

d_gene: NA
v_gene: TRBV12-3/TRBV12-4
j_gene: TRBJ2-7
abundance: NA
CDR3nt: TGTGCCAGCAGTTTATACAGATACGAGCAGTACTTC
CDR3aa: CASSLYRYEQYF

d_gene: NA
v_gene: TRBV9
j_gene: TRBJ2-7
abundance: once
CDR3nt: TGTGCCAGCAGCGTAGATCCAGGAACTTACGAGCAGTACTTC
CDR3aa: CASSVDPGTYEQYF

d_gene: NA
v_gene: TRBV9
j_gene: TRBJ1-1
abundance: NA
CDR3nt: TGTGCCAGCAGCGTCGAGCCCACAGAATACACTGAAGCTTTCTTT
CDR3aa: CASSVEPTEYTEAFF

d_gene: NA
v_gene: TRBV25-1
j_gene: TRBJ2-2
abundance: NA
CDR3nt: TGTGCCAGCAAGGCCGCGGGGGCAGGCGAGAACACCGGGGAGCTGTTTTTT
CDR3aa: CASKAAGAGENTGELFF

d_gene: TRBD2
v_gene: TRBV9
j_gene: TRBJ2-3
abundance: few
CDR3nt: TGTGCCAGCAATCGGGAGGGAGATACGCAGTATTTT
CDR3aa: CASNREGDTQYF

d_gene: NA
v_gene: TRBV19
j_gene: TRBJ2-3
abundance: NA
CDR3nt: TGTGCCAGTACCCCTAGAGGCTGGAGGGGAGATACGCAGTATTTT
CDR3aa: CASTPRGWRGDTQYF

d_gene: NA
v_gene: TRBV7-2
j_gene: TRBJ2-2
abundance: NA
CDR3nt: TGTGCCAGCAGCTTAAGTTCGGCAGCGCCCACCGGGGAGCTGTTTTTT
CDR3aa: CASSLSSAAPTGELFF

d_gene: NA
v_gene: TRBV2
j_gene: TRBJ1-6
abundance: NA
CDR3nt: TGTGCCAGCAGGATGACAGCCAATAATTCACCCCTCCACTTT
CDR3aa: CASRMTANNSPLHF